The clone carrying this TCR beta chain was recorded only once. The V end was cut by 4 bases, the J end by 3 bases, with 14 bases between. The length of the CDR3 is 15 residues. Germline CDR1 SGHNT, CDR2 YYREEE (reference sequence). These data come from a study of blood T cell repertoires in COVID-19. Overall study: Researchers got acute and convalescent COVID-19 samples from the United States, Italy and Spain. T cells, B-cell-depleted T cells, or PBMCs provided the cDNA or gDNA that served as material.

How the authors handled the data: Amplification with reference gene primers provided the estimates of nucleated cell counts. The protocol was immunoSEQ multiplex PCR, while the TCRdb copy is restricted to in-frame clones and leaves out a portion. V and J calls and clone size are copied from that table; D and trimming were computed from the DNA. Among 53,000 or so clones listed, 86% were seen once. The receptor was isolated from a man older than 75 with acute or convalescent COVID-19. The chain links TRBV5-4 to TRBJ2-1; tentative D call: TRBD1 (6 bases). Sequencing was carried out using peripheral blood. The CDR3 DNA sequence: TGTGCCAGCAGCATTACAGGGCCGAACTACAATGAGCAGTTCTTC. Amino acid sequence: CASSITGPNYNEQFF. The entire variable domain, with the rest obtained from reference TRBV5-4 and TRBJ2-1, is as follows: ETGVTQSPTHLIKTRGQQVTLRCSSQSGHNTVSWYQQALGQGPQFIFQYYREEENGRGNFPPRFSGLQFPNYSSELNVNALELDDSALYLCASSITGPNYNEQFFGPGTRLTVL.